This T cell receptor (beta chain) was recorded in a study of T cells of healthy individuals (dated by TCRdb to between 2017 and 2018). A few counts support this clonotype. It lacks a known antigen. There are no base qualities to consult, and no much larger clone falls within one base. Library generation was performed with 5' RACE. The sample was run on an Illumina MiSeq. Through fastp at Q25 and MiXCR, TCRdb rebuilt clones from the public reads, retaining in-frame beta chains. Entries that share a CDR3 protein sequence are merged under the most common genes and DNA. The sample table records under 70,000 distinct CDR3 sequences; roughly 15% of these occur just once. About 16% of the sample goes to the ten largest clones. The sequence derives from a human donor in good health.

The nucleotide sequence is given as TGTGCCAGCAGTCTTTCAGGGGCGCGGGGCTACACCTTC. The encoded protein is CASSLSGARGYTF. This sequence uses TRBV6-5 and TRBJ1-2; the D gene is possibly TRBD1, with 6 bases matching. V drops 5 bases and J drops 8 bases, leaving 15 bases in between. Reading the germline V gene gives CDR1 MNHEY and CDR2 SVGAGI. The CDR3 holds 13 amino acids from the cysteine to the phenylalanine. This entry keeps only the CDR3 DNA: 39 bases, framed from base 1.